The TCR beta chain described here comes from a study of cytomegalovirus exposure and HLA in healthy donors. V lost 5 bases to trimming and J lost 5 bases; unmatched junction nucleotides: 10. The CDR3 has 15 amino acids. Germline assignment: CDR1 KGHSH and CDR2 LQKENI. The primer mix had 60 Vbeta and 13 Jbeta primers. The table came from immunoSEQ multiplex PCR; TCRdb's copy has only in-frame clones and leaves some out. The table includes approximately 170,000 clones, 80% to 85% detected once. The TCR comes from a male donor in good health and CMV-seronegative. What was sequenced was PBMCs. The gene calls are TRBV18 and TRBJ2-5, with 8 bases identical to TRBD1. The CDR3: CASSTGQGLGETQYF. The CDR3 DNA sequence: TGTGCCAGCTCAACCGGACAGGGTCTCGGTGAGACCCAGTACTTC.